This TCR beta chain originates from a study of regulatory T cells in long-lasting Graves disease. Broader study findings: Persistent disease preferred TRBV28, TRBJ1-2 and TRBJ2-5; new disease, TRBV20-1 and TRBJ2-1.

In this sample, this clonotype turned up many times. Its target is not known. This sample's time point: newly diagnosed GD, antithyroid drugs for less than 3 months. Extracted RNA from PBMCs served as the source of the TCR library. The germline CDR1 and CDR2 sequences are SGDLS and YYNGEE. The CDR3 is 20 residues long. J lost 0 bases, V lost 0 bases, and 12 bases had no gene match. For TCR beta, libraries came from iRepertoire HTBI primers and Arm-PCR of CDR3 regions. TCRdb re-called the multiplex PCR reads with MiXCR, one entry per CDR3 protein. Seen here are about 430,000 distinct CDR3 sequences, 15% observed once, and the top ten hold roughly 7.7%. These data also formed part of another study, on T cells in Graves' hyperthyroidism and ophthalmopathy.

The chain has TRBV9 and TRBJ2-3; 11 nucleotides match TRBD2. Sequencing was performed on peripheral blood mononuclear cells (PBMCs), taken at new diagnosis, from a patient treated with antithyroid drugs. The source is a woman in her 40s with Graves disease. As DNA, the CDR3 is TGTGCCAGCAGCGTAGGGAGGGGACTAGCGGAAATTACTAGCACAGATACGCAGTATTTT. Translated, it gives CASSVGRGLAEITSTDTQYF.